A selection of T cell receptor beta chains follows, all from one sample in a study of blood T cell repertoires in COVID-19. The assay was immunoSEQ multiplex PCR, and TCRdb's table has in-frame clones only and misses some. This sample yields 80,000 to 95,000 clones, of which roughly 84% are seen a single time; over 10% belongs to the top ten. Material for sequencing was peripheral blood. All receptors derive from a human donor in a cohort sampled during active COVID-19. The CDR3 runs from the conserved cysteine through the conserved F or W. Each record gives: D gene, J gene, clone size, V gene, CDR3 protein, CDR3 DNA. The D gene is left open where the match is weak. The size of a clone is reported for some rows only, either as once, few or many, or as a class for expanded clones.

d_gene: NA
j_gene: TRBJ2-1
abundance: NA
v_gene: TRBV9
CDR3aa: CASSANNEQFF
CDR3nt: TGTGCCAGCAGCGCCAACAATGAGCAGTTCTTC

d_gene: NA
j_gene: TRBJ1-1
abundance: NA
v_gene: TRBV7-3
CDR3aa: CASSLREEALPYEAFF
CDR3nt: TGTGCCAGCAGCTTAAGGGAGGAGGCCCTTCCCTATGAAGCTTTCTTT

d_gene: TRBD1
j_gene: TRBJ1-3
abundance: NA
v_gene: TRBV5-1
CDR3aa: CASSADRGGNTIYF
CDR3nt: TGCGCCAGCAGCGCGGACAGGGGAGGAAACACCATATATTTT

d_gene: NA
j_gene: TRBJ2-6
abundance: NA
v_gene: TRBV24-1
CDR3aa: CATSDGAGSGANVLTF
CDR3nt: TGTGCCACCAGTGATGGTGCCGGCTCTGGGGCCAACGTCCTGACTTTC

d_gene: NA
j_gene: TRBJ2-1
abundance: few
v_gene: TRBV18
CDR3aa: CASSPTDSYYNEQFF
CDR3nt: TGTGCCAGCTCACCAACGGACTCGTACTACAATGAGCAGTTCTTC

d_gene: NA
j_gene: TRBJ2-7
abundance: NA
v_gene: TRBV30
CDR3aa: CAWRVGGNEQYF
CDR3nt: TGTGCCTGGAGAGTAGGAGGGAACGAGCAGTACTTC

d_gene: TRBD1
j_gene: TRBJ1-5
abundance: NA
v_gene: TRBV27
CDR3aa: CASSLNNRGGNSNQPQHF
CDR3nt: TGTGCCAGCAGTTTAAACAACAGGGGGGGGAATAGCAATCAGCCCCAGCATTTT

d_gene: TRBD2
j_gene: TRBJ2-3
abundance: NA
v_gene: TRBV5-1
CDR3aa: CASSRSGGGTDTQYF
CDR3nt: TGCGCCAGCAGCCGTAGCGGGGGTGGAACAGATACGCAGTATTTT

d_gene: TRBD2
j_gene: TRBJ2-7
abundance: NA
v_gene: TRBV27
CDR3aa: CASSMGLAGEAYEQYF
CDR3nt: TGTGCCAGCAGTATGGGTCTAGCGGGTGAAGCCTACGAGCAGTACTTC

d_gene: NA
j_gene: TRBJ1-4
abundance: NA
v_gene: TRBV9
CDR3aa: CASSGGTTNEKLFF
CDR3nt: TGTGCCAGCAGCGGCGGTACAACTAATGAAAAACTGTTTTTT

d_gene: TRBD1
j_gene: TRBJ2-5
abundance: NA
v_gene: TRBV11-1
CDR3aa: CASSFDRGQETQYF
CDR3nt: TGTGCCAGCAGCTTCGACAGGGGGCAAGAGACCCAGTACTTC

d_gene: NA
j_gene: TRBJ2-7
abundance: NA
v_gene: TRBV7-3
CDR3aa: CASSSPGHSGTYEQYF
CDR3nt: TGTGCCAGCAGCTCCCCGGGACACTCAGGAACCTACGAGCAGTACTTC

d_gene: TRBD1
j_gene: TRBJ1-2
abundance: NA
v_gene: TRBV28
CDR3aa: CASSLPRGFNYGYTF
CDR3nt: TGTGCCAGCAGTCTGCCCAGGGGGTTTAACTATGGCTACACCTTC

d_gene: NA
j_gene: TRBJ2-5
abundance: NA
v_gene: TRBV12-5
CDR3aa: CASGLPCRDIQETQYF
CDR3nt: TGTGCTAGTGGTTTGCCGTGCCGGGACATACAAGAGACCCAGTACTTC

d_gene: NA
j_gene: TRBJ1-2
abundance: NA
v_gene: TRBV11-2
CDR3aa: CASRPPGQRNYGYTF
CDR3nt: TGTGCCAGCAGACCTCCGGGACAACGGAACTATGGCTACACCTTC

d_gene: NA
j_gene: TRBJ1-5
abundance: NA
v_gene: TRBV2
CDR3aa: CASTGRYDQPQHF
CDR3nt: TGTGCCAGCACAGGGAGGTACGATCAGCCCCAGCATTTT

d_gene: TRBD2
j_gene: TRBJ2-1
abundance: once
v_gene: TRBV3-1/TRBV3-2
CDR3aa: CASSPDATGGEQFF
CDR3nt: TGTGCCAGCAGCCCGGACGCAACGGGGGGGGAGCAGTTCTTC

d_gene: NA
j_gene: TRBJ1-3
abundance: NA
v_gene: TRBV5-1
CDR3aa: CASRMEGNTIYF
CDR3nt: TGCGCCAGCAGGATGGAGGGAAACACCATATATTTT

d_gene: NA
j_gene: TRBJ2-1
abundance: once
v_gene: TRBV5-1
CDR3aa: CASSLDGGAYNEQFF
CDR3nt: TGCGCCAGCAGCTTGGATGGGGGGGCTTACAATGAGCAGTTCTTC

d_gene: TRBD2
j_gene: TRBJ2-1
abundance: once
v_gene: TRBV10-3
CDR3aa: CAISSRSLAGVIDEQFF
CDR3nt: TGTGCCATCAGCTCTAGGAGTCTAGCGGGAGTAATCGATGAGCAGTTCTTC

d_gene: TRBD1
j_gene: TRBJ1-5
abundance: NA
v_gene: TRBV5-8
CDR3aa: CASSLRQGVNQPQHF
CDR3nt: TGTGCCAGCAGCTTACGACAGGGCGTCAATCAGCCCCAGCATTTT

d_gene: NA
j_gene: TRBJ1-6
abundance: NA
v_gene: TRBV30
CDR3aa: CAWLKSRGGYSPLHF
CDR3nt: TGTGCCTGGTTAAAGTCGAGGGGGGGATATTCACCCCTCCACTTT

d_gene: NA
j_gene: TRBJ2-1
abundance: NA
v_gene: TRBV27
CDR3aa: CASSLRPYNEQFF
CDR3nt: TGTGCCAGCAGTTTGAGGCCCTACAATGAGCAGTTCTTC

d_gene: TRBD2
j_gene: TRBJ2-7
abundance: once
v_gene: TRBV5-4
CDR3aa: CASSPAGGFYEQYF
CDR3nt: TGTGCCAGCAGCCCAGCGGGAGGCTTCTACGAGCAGTACTTC

d_gene: NA
j_gene: TRBJ1-1
abundance: NA
v_gene: TRBV6-5
CDR3aa: CASKGGSEAFF
CDR3nt: TGTGCCAGCAAGGGGGGGAGTGAAGCTTTCTTT

d_gene: TRBD1
j_gene: TRBJ1-2
abundance: NA
v_gene: TRBV7-2
CDR3aa: CASSSTGGYGYTF
CDR3nt: TGTGCCAGCAGCTCGACAGGGGGCTATGGCTACACCTTC

d_gene: TRBD1
j_gene: TRBJ1-1
abundance: few
v_gene: TRBV7-8
CDR3aa: CASSLVTPLSRDRGRVAEAFF
CDR3nt: TGTGCCAGCAGCTTAGTCACCCCCCTCAGTCGAGACAGGGGCCGGGTAGCTGAAGCTTTCTTT

d_gene: NA
j_gene: TRBJ2-3
abundance: NA
v_gene: TRBV7-3
CDR3aa: CASSLNGGEGTDTQYF
CDR3nt: TGTGCCAGCAGCTTAAACGGGGGAGAAGGAACAGATACGCAGTATTTT

d_gene: TRBD1
j_gene: TRBJ2-6
abundance: NA
v_gene: TRBV28
CDR3aa: CASSPPGQGTSGANVLTF
CDR3nt: TGTGCCAGCAGCCCACCGGGACAGGGAACGTCTGGGGCCAACGTCCTGACTTTC

d_gene: NA
j_gene: TRBJ1-4
abundance: few
v_gene: TRBV7-2
CDR3aa: CASSSQTGWNEKLFF
CDR3nt: TGTGCCAGCAGCTCCCAGACAGGTTGGAATGAAAAACTGTTTTTT

d_gene: NA
j_gene: TRBJ1-3
abundance: NA
v_gene: TRBV19
CDR3aa: CASTGELGNTIYF
CDR3nt: TGTGCCAGTACCGGGGAACTAGGAAACACCATATATTTT

d_gene: NA
j_gene: TRBJ2-7
abundance: NA
v_gene: TRBV28
CDR3aa: CASSTPGRQPYEQYF
CDR3nt: TGTGCCAGCAGTACCCCGGGGAGGCAACCCTACGAGCAGTACTTC

d_gene: NA
j_gene: TRBJ1-1
abundance: NA
v_gene: TRBV6-5
CDR3aa: CASSKGKGLEAFF
CDR3nt: TGTGCCAGCAGCAAGGGGAAAGGGCTAGAAGCTTTCTTT

d_gene: TRBD2
j_gene: TRBJ2-1
abundance: NA
v_gene: TRBV7-2
CDR3aa: CASSPREGYNEQFF
CDR3nt: TGTGCCAGCAGCCCTCGGGAGGGGTACAATGAGCAGTTCTTC

d_gene: TRBD2
j_gene: TRBJ2-1
abundance: once
v_gene: TRBV19
CDR3aa: CATSGRRTYNEQFF
CDR3nt: TGTGCCACCAGCGGGAGAAGGACCTACAATGAGCAGTTCTTC

d_gene: NA
j_gene: TRBJ1-1
abundance: NA
v_gene: TRBV5-4
CDR3aa: CASSLALTRDTEAFF
CDR3nt: TGTGCCAGCAGCTTGGCGCTCACGAGGGACACTGAAGCTTTCTTT

d_gene: TRBD2
j_gene: TRBJ2-1
abundance: NA
v_gene: TRBV4-3
CDR3aa: CASSPVAGDNEQFF
CDR3nt: TGCGCCAGCAGCCCGGTAGCGGGCGACAATGAGCAGTTCTTC

d_gene: NA
j_gene: TRBJ1-3
abundance: few
v_gene: TRBV28
CDR3aa: CASSSPQVFTGNTIYF
CDR3nt: TGTGCCAGCAGTTCCCCCCAGGTCTTTACTGGAAACACCATATATTTT

d_gene: NA
j_gene: TRBJ1-1
abundance: once
v_gene: TRBV5-6
CDR3aa: CASSLRTEAFF
CDR3nt: TGTGCCAGCAGCTTGCGCACTGAAGCTTTCTTT

d_gene: NA
j_gene: TRBJ2-4
abundance: NA
v_gene: TRBV6-2/TRBV6-3
CDR3aa: CASSPSVAKNIQYF
CDR3nt: TGTGCCAGCAGTCCCTCTGTAGCCAAAAACATTCAGTACTTC

d_gene: NA
j_gene: TRBJ1-4
abundance: NA
v_gene: TRBV18
CDR3aa: CASSPSAGNEKLFF
CDR3nt: TGTGCCAGCTCCCCTTCCGCGGGTAATGAAAAACTGTTTTTT

d_gene: TRBD1
j_gene: TRBJ2-7
abundance: NA
v_gene: TRBV10-3
CDR3aa: CAIGDRVINEQYF
CDR3nt: TGTGCCATCGGGGACAGGGTGATCAACGAGCAGTACTTC

d_gene: NA
j_gene: TRBJ2-1
abundance: NA
v_gene: TRBV5-1
CDR3aa: CASSLGGLVGYNEQFF
CDR3nt: TGCGCCAGCAGCTTGGGCGGGCTAGTGGGCTACAATGAGCAGTTCTTC

d_gene: TRBD1
j_gene: TRBJ2-5
abundance: NA
v_gene: TRBV5-1
CDR3aa: CASSLETGEETQYF
CDR3nt: TGCGCCAGCAGCCTAGAGACAGGGGAAGAGACCCAGTACTTC

d_gene: TRBD2
j_gene: TRBJ2-1
abundance: NA
v_gene: TRBV6-5
CDR3aa: CASHKGLAGDEQFF
CDR3nt: TGTGCCAGCCACAAGGGACTAGCAGGAGATGAGCAGTTCTTC

d_gene: TRBD2
j_gene: TRBJ2-7
abundance: NA
v_gene: TRBV7-9
CDR3aa: CASSQRGDEQYF
CDR3nt: TGTGCCAGCAGCCAGCGGGGGGACGAGCAGTACTTC

d_gene: NA
j_gene: TRBJ2-7
abundance: NA
v_gene: TRBV21-1
CDR3aa: CASRDDRGRYEQYF
CDR3nt: TGTGCCAGCAGGGACGACAGGGGCAGGTACGAGCAGTACTTC

d_gene: TRBD2
j_gene: TRBJ2-3
abundance: NA
v_gene: TRBV24-1
CDR3aa: CATSDWAGGHTDTQYF
CDR3nt: TGTGCCACCAGTGATTGGGCGGGAGGTCACACAGATACGCAGTATTTT

d_gene: TRBD1
j_gene: TRBJ2-7
abundance: few
v_gene: TRBV2
CDR3aa: CASREPGTGDSYEQYF
CDR3nt: TGTGCCAGCAGGGAGCCCGGGACAGGAGACTCCTACGAGCAGTACTTC

d_gene: TRBD2
j_gene: TRBJ2-1
abundance: NA
v_gene: TRBV7-2
CDR3aa: CASRFVSRGGGRWNEQFF
CDR3nt: TGTGCCAGCCGCTTTGTATCTCGCGGGGGGGGGCGTTGGAATGAGCAGTTCTTC